The T cell receptor (beta chain) described here comes from a study of OX40 agonist ivuxolimab in advanced cancers. Assay used: immunoSEQ multiplex PCR; TCRdb lists only in-frame clones, some missing. The sample lists 60,000 to 80,000 clones, roughly nine tenths occurring once. Germline assignment: CDR1 SEHNR and CDR2 FQNEAQ (reference sequence). This CDR3 comprises 15 residues. Trimming took 5 bases from V and 4 from J, leaving 17 bases between them. The sequencing here drew on CD4+ or CD8+ T cells sorted from blood, taken in a trial of the OX40 agonist ivuxolimab. This TCR was sampled from an adult with an advanced solid tumor such as melanoma, head and neck, liver or kidney cancer. The chain employs TRBV7-9 and TRBJ1-1, with a tentative D call TRBD1 (5 bases). The CDR3 region is CASSLGQGAGTEAFF. DNA of the CDR3: TGTGCCAGCAGCCTAGGGCAGGGCGCGGGCACTGAAGCTTTCTTT.